This paragraph reports one TCR beta chain. What it binds is unknown. The data are from a study of beta chain features in type 1 diabetes. Findings and limits, study-wide: Moderately but significantly shorter TCRB CDR3s were found in Type 1 diabetes patients in all four CD4+ subsets.

The study reverse transcribed the entire isolated RNA, so it sequenced expressed TCRB transcripts. Here immunoSEQ multiplex PCR was the method, and the copy in TCRdb shows in-frame clones only, minus some. The top ten hold over 0.1% of the sample, which has over 600,000 clones, about an eighth seen once. The CDR3 is made up of 14 amino acids. Germline CDR1 is KGHSH and CDR2 is LQKENI. Trimming pared 3 bases from V and 2 bases from J, leaving 10 bases between. The chain employs TRBV18 and TRBJ1-1; a weak D match, TRBD1 (5 bases). The clonotype comes from a man aged 30-40 years with type 1 diabetes. Input material: naive CD4+ T cells from blood. CDR3 region: CASSPGRENTEAFF. CDR3 sequence (DNA): TGTGCCAGCTCACCCGGCAGGGAAAACACTGAAGCTTTCTTT.